The rows below give T cell receptor beta chains drawn from one sample of a study of blood T cell repertoires in COVID-19. TCRdb's copy holds only in-frame clones and misses some; the assay was immunoSEQ multiplex PCR. The sample has under 300,000 clones, roughly 89% seen once. The specimen sequenced was peripheral blood. These receptors all come from a woman between 25 and 40 years old with active or convalescent COVID-19. Both conserved end residues are part of each CDR3. The D gene is left open where the match is weak. Expanded clones get a size class; other rows say once, few or many, or leave the size out.

TRBD1	TRBV3-1/TRBV3-2	.	TRBJ2-2	CASSQAAGGDTGELFF	TGTGCCAGCAGCCAGGCGGCAGGGGGCGACACCGGGGAGCTGTTTTTT
TRBD1	TRBV6-4	.	TRBJ2-5	CASSEGPGQGPETQYF	TGTGCCAGCAGTGAGGGGCCGGGACAGGGCCCAGAGACCCAGTACTTC
.	TRBV5-1	.	TRBJ1-6	CASSEEYGHNSPLHF	TGCGCCAGCAGCGAAGAATATGGGCATAATTCACCCCTCCACTTT
.	TRBV10-1	.	TRBJ1-1	CASSDAVGNTEAFF	TGCGCCAGCAGTGATGCGGTGGGGAACACTGAAGCTTTCTTT
TRBD2	TRBV4-1	.	TRBJ2-3	CASSLQLAGVDTQYF	TGCGCCAGCAGCCTCCAACTAGCGGGGGTAGATACGCAGTATTTT
TRBD1	TRBV18	.	TRBJ1-1	CASSPQPRTGGRGTEAFF	TGTGCCAGCTCACCCCAACCACGGACAGGGGGGAGGGGCACTGAAGCTTTCTTT
TRBD1	TRBV7-9	.	TRBJ1-6	CASSLGQGAKSPLHF	TGTGCCAGCAGCCTTGGACAGGGGGCGAAATCACCCCTCCACTTT
.	TRBV2	few	TRBJ1-2	CASSDRWQGRLGYTF	TGTGCCAGCAGTGATAGGTGGCAGGGGCGCCTTGGCTACACCTTC
.	TRBV21-1	few	TRBJ2-7	CASAILTGSVSYEQYF	TGTGCCAGCGCGATACTCACAGGGTCTGTCTCCTACGAGCAGTACTTC
.	TRBV6-2/TRBV6-3	.	TRBJ1-6	CASSLSLFDNSPLHF	TGTGCCAGCAGCCTGTCGTTGTTTGATAATTCACCCCTCCACTTT
.	TRBV5-5	once	TRBJ2-5	CASSLIRHAQETQYF	TGTGCCAGCAGCTTGATTAGACATGCCCAAGAGACCCAGTACTTC
.	TRBV29-1	.	TRBJ1-2	CSGESGRHGYTF	TGCAGCGGCGAGTCAGGGAGGCATGGCTACACCTTC
.	TRBV18	once	TRBJ1-5	CASSPRTNTSNQPQHF	TGTGCCAGCTCACCCCGGACAAACACTAGCAATCAGCCCCAGCATTTT
.	TRBV2	.	TRBJ1-5	CASRPGYSNQPQHF	TGTGCCAGCCGGCCAGGGTATAGCAATCAGCCCCAGCATTTT
.	TRBV6-5	.	TRBJ1-1	CASSYSGLRNTEAFF	TGTGCCAGCAGTTACTCAGGACTTCGGAACACTGAAGCTTTCTTT
TRBD1	TRBV6-1	.	TRBJ2-2	CASSETRTGFTGELFF	TGTGCCAGCAGTGAAACACGGACAGGGTTCACCGGGGAGCTGTTTTTT
TRBD1	TRBV28	.	TRBJ1-2	CASSLSHRGYGYTF	TGTGCCAGCAGTTTATCCCACAGGGGGTATGGCTACACCTTC
.	TRBV5-1	.	TRBJ1-1	CASSWRGGDTEAFF	TGCGCCAGCAGCTGGCGCGGGGGTGACACTGAAGCTTTCTTT
TRBD1	TRBV9	.	TRBJ1-1	CASRDRSDTEAFF	TGTGCCAGCAGGGACAGGAGCGACACTGAAGCTTTCTTT
.	TRBV24-1	.	TRBJ2-5	CATSDFDGLSGTQYF	TGTGCCACCAGTGATTTTGATGGACTGAGTGGGACCCAGTACTTC
TRBD1	TRBV6-6	.	TRBJ1-2	CASSYPKGTGDGYTF	TGTGCCAGCAGTTACCCCAAGGGCACAGGGGATGGCTACACCTTC
TRBD1	TRBV7-9	few	TRBJ1-4	CASSLPTGTGNEKLFF	TGTGCCAGCAGCTTACCTACCGGGACAGGGAATGAAAAACTGTTTTTT
TRBD2	TRBV11-2	.	TRBJ2-3	CASSGTIRAYTDTQYF	TGTGCCAGCAGCGGGACTATCCGGGCCTACACAGATACGCAGTATTTT
.	TRBV14	few	TRBJ1-3	CASSHLTGGLGSGNTIYF	TGTGCCAGCAGCCACTTGACAGGAGGCCTAGGCTCTGGAAACACCATATATTTT
TRBD2	TRBV7-2	.	TRBJ2-5	CASSAGTSGPRGTQYF	TGTGCCAGCAGCGCCGGGACTAGCGGCCCCCGGGGGACCCAGTACTTC
.	TRBV28	.	TRBJ1-1	CASSPRNTEAFF	TGTGCCAGCAGTCCCCGGAACACTGAAGCTTTCTTT
TRBD2	TRBV5-1	once	TRBJ2-2	CASSLLAGVNTGELFF	TGCGCCAGCAGCCTGCTAGCGGGGGTAAACACCGGGGAGCTGTTTTTT
TRBD1	TRBV4-3	.	TRBJ2-7	CASSHTGTGVEQYF	TGCGCCAGCAGCCACACCGGGACAGGGGTCGAGCAGTACTTC
.	TRBV28	.	TRBJ2-3	CASSDTQGIGTDTQYF	TGTGCCAGCAGTGATACACAGGGAATCGGCACAGATACGCAGTATTTT
TRBD2	TRBV7-9	.	TRBJ2-5	CASSLVQRGGLTTETQYF	TGTGCCAGCAGCTTAGTACAGCGGGGGGGCCTAACTACAGAGACCCAGTACTTC
TRBD2	TRBV28	.	TRBJ2-5	CASKTSGLETQYF	TGTGCCAGCAAGACTAGCGGACTGGAGACCCAGTACTTC
TRBD1	TRBV4-2	few	TRBJ1-2	CASSQPDRRNYGYTF	TGTGCCAGCAGCCAACCGGACAGGCGTAACTATGGCTACACCTTC